This TCR beta chain was sequenced for a study of shared clonotypes between healthy human individuals. Study results and caveats: In general, naive subsets displayed greater estimated richness than memory subsets did. Collection of samples was limited to blood; tissue repertoires likely differ. Relative to clonotypes present in all four donors, those not shared had lower generation probabilities. It was observed that roughly 5.1% of naive CD4 clonotypes were shared across several donors.

With regard to this clone: Antigen specificity is unknown. The same CDR3 can be traced to other DNA sequences in this sample.

TCRdb's copy holds only in-frame clones and misses some; the assay was immunoSEQ multiplex PCR. The sample includes hundreds of thousands of clones, over 95% of them seen just once. Selected positively for CCR7 and CD45RO-negative, naive CD8 cells excluded terminally differentiated effector memory CD45RA+ cells. Specimen: naive CD8+ T cells sorted from blood. This clonotype was obtained from a woman aged 25 to 39 in good health.

The CDR3 sequence: CASSFGLTYEQYF. CDR3 in DNA: TGCGCCAGCAGCTTCGGCCTCACCTACGAGCAGTACTTC. J is TRBJ2-7 and V is TRBV5-1; no clear D gene. The CDR3 is made up of 13 amino acids. Trimming took off 2 bases at V and 2 bases at J, with 8 bases between the two ends. Germline V gives CDR1 SGHRS, CDR2 YFSETQ.